This T cell receptor beta chain came from a study of PD-1 blockade in classical Hodgkin lymphoma (TCRdb year 2020). For context, the study as a whole: The study used CyTOF and TCR beta sequencing to define a peripheral blood immune signature of response to PD-1 blockade in classical Hodgkin lymphoma.

The Qiagen DNeasy kit was used to extract genomic DNA both from unsorted PBMCs and from the negatively selected CD4+ and CD8+ fractions. TCR beta CDR3 regions were subjected to amplification by immunoSEQ multiplex PCR with primers that anneal to V and J segments. A synthetic immune receptor repertoire was used to minimize amplification bias, and remaining bias was computationally removed after sequencing. Per the source publication's procedure: Custom Python scripts were used to quantify repertoire diversity as the Shannon entropy index. Unsorted, CD4+ and CD8+ repertoires were analyzed separately, except for combined analyses in which CD4+ and CD8+ sequences were merged in silico. This is the immuneACCESS table as TCRdb keeps it, with only in-frame sequences that have V and J called. A part of the clones is gone; compared with another copy, unresolved V genes explain less than half, and the rest is unexplained. V and J calls plus clone size are reproduced from that table; the DNA served to infer D and trimming. The sample table lists 15,000 to 20,000 clones, 90% of them with a count of one. The ten most abundant clones make up 6.5% to 8.5% of the sample.

As for this clone: The antigen this receptor binds is unknown. Base qualities are not at hand, and no much larger clone is one base apart.

The time point tag for this specimen amounts to: newly diagnosed, previously untreated cHL patient sample. To serve as a comparison group for the relapsed/refractory trial patients, PBMCs were sequenced from patients with newly diagnosed, previously untreated classical Hodgkin lymphoma. Peripheral blood was collected in 8 mL Vacutainer Cell Preparation Tubes, from which PBMCs were isolated by centrifugation and then cryopreserved. On the study overall, not on this receptor specifically: The study was limited to a single clinical trial cohort, and causes of repertoire differences, possibly disease activity or prior therapy, remained undefined. Baseline TCR diversity was reported to be lower in newly diagnosed patients than in healthy donors, and even lower in relapsed/refractory patients.

The cysteine opens and the phenylalanine closes a CDR3 of 16 amino acids. Only the CDR3 portion is preserved as DNA: 48 bases, with reading frame beginning at the first base. V trim: 0 bases; J trim: 1 base; unmatched bases: 4. CDR1 and CDR2, per the germline V gene, are MRHNA and SNTAGT. The chain is encoded by TRBV6-4 joined to TRBJ2-3, and 7 junctional nucleotides match TRBD2. The source of this sequence is a human donor with classical Hodgkin lymphoma. Sequences were obtained from peripheral blood mononuclear cells (PBMCs). The encoded CDR3 is CASSDSGGTGTDTQYF. The bases read TGTGCCAGCAGTGACTCGGGAGGGACGGGCACAGATACGCAGTATTTT.